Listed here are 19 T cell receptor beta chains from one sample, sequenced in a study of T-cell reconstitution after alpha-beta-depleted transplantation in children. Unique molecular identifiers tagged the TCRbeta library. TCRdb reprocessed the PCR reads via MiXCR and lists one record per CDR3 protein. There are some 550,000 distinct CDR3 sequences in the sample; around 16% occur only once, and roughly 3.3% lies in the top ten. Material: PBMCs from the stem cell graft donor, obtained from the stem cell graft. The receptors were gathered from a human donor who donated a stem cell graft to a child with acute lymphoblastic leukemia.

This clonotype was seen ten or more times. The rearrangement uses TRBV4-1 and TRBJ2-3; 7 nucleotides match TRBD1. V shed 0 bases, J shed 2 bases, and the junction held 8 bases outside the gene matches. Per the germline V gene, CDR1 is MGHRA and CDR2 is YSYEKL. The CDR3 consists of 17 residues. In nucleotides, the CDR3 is TGCGCCAGCAGCCAAGAGGCTACAGGGGTAATCACAGATACGCAGTATTTT. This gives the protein CASSQEATGVITDTQYF.

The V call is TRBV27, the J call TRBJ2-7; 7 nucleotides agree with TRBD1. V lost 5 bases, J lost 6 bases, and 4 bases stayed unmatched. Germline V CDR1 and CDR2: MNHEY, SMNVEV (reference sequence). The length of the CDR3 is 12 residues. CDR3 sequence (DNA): TGTGCCAGCAGTCTTCACAGGGGCGAGCAGTACTTC. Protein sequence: CASSLHRGEQYF.

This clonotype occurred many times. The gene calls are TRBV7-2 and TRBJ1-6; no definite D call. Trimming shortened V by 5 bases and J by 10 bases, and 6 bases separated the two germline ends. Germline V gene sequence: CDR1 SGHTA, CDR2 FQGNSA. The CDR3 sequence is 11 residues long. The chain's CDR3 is CASSPNSPLHF. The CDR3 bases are TGTGCCAGCAGCCCGAACTCACCCCTCCACTTT.

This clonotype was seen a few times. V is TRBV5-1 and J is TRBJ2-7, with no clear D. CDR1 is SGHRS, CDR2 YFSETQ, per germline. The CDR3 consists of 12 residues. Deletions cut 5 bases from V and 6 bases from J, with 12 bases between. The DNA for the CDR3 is TGCGCCAGCAGTCGAGAACTCAGCGAGCAGTACTTC. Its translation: CASSRELSEQYF.

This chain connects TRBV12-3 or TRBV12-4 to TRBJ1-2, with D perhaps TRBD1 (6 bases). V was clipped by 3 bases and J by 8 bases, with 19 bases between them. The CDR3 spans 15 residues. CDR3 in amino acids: CASSFARGWPPGYTF. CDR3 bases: TGTGCCAGCAGTTTCGCCAGGGGCTGGCCACCGGGCTACACCTTC.

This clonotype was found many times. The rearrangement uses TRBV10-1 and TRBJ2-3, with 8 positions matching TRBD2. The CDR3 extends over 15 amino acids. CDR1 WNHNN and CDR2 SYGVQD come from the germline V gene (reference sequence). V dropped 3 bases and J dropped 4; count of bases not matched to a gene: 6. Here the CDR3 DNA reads TGCGCCAGCAGTGAACTAGCGGCTCGCCCAGATACGCAGTATTTT. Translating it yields CASSELAARPDTQYF.

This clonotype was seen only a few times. The CDR3 spells CASISGRGLNEQFF. The CDR3 bases are TGTGCCAGTATTAGCGGGAGGGGTCTAAATGAGCAGTTCTTC. This sequence joins TRBV7-9 and TRBJ2-1; 11 bases line up with TRBD2. The CDR3 sequence is 14 residues long. Germline lookup yields CDR1 SEHNR and CDR2 FQNEAQ (reference sequence). V was pared by 9 bases and J by 7 bases, with 8 bases of the junction left unmatched.

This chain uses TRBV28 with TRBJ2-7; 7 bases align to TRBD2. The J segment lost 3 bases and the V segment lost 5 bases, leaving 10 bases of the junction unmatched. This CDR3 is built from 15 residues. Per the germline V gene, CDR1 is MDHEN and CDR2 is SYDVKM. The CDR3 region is CASSAPGGPFYEQYF. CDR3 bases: TGTGCCAGCAGTGCTCCGGGAGGCCCCTTCTACGAGCAGTACTTC.

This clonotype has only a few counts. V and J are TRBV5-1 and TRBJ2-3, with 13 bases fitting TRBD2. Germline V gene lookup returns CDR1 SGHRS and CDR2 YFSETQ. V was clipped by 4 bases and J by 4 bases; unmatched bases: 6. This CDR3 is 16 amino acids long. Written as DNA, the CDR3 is TGCGCCAGCAGCCACGGACTAGCGGGAGCGGCAGATACGCAGTATTTT. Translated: CASSHGLAGAADTQYF.

The CDR3 coding sequence is TGTGCCAGCAGTGACGTTCGGACAGGGGGCTTTGGGGACACTGAAGCTTTCTTT. Protein sequence: CASSDVRTGGFGDTEAFF. This sequence joins TRBV25-1 and TRBJ1-1; TRBD1 matches 11 bases. V trimming: 3 bases; J trimming: 3 bases; junction bases outside the gene matches: 12. The germline gives CDR1 MGHDK, CDR2 SYGVNS. This CDR3 spans 18 amino acids.

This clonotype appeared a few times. CDR3 residues: CASSSVIQAPYEQYF. The CDR3 region has the DNA TGTGCCAGCAGCTCAGTCATACAGGCGCCCTACGAGCAGTACTTC. This chain uses TRBV7-9 with TRBJ2-7, with D possibly matching TRBD1 (5 bases). Trimming cost V 4 bases and J 2 bases, with 15 bases left between them. Germline V gives CDR1 SEHNR, CDR2 FQNEAQ (reference sequence). The CDR3 sequence is 15 residues long.

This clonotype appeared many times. As DNA, the CDR3 is TGCGCCAGCAGCTTGGAATCCTACGAGCAGTACTTC. This translates into CASSLESYEQYF. J is TRBJ2-7 and V is TRBV5-1; no clear D. Trimming stripped 0 bases from V and 1 base from J, with 2 bases between. The CDR3 sequence is 12 residues long. Germline V gene lookup returns CDR1 SGHRS and CDR2 YFSETQ.

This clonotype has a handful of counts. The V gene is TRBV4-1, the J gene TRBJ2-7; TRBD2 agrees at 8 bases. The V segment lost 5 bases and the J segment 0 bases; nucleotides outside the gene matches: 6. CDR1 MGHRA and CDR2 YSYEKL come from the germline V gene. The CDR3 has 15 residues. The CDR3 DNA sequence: TGCGCCAGCAGCAGCCTGGGGACTAGCTCCTACGAGCAGTACTTC. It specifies CASSSLGTSSYEQYF.

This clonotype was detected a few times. The CDR3 loop is CASSLDGGGNTEAFF. Written as DNA, the CDR3 is TGTGCCAGCAGCTTGGATGGAGGGGGCAACACTGAAGCTTTCTTT. The chain recombines TRBV5-8 with TRBJ1-1; 7 bases are shared with TRBD1. The V segment lost 0 bases and the J segment 2 bases; nucleotides outside the gene matches: 4. The CDR3 extends over 15 amino acids. Germline V lookup: CDR1 SGHTS, CDR2 YDEGEE.

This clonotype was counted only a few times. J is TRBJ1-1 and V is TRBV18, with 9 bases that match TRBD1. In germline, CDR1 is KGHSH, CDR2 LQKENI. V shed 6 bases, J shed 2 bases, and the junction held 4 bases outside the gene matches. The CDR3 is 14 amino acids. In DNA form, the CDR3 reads TGTGCCAGCTCGAGGACAGGGGTAAACACTGAAGCTTTCTTT. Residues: CASSRTGVNTEAFF.

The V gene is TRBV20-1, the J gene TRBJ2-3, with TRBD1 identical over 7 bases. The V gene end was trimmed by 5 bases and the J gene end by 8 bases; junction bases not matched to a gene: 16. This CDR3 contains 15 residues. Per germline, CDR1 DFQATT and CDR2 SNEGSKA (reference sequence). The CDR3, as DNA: TGCAGTGCTGGGCCCCGGGACAGCCCTTTAGGTACGCAGTATTTT. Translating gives CSAGPRDSPLGTQYF.

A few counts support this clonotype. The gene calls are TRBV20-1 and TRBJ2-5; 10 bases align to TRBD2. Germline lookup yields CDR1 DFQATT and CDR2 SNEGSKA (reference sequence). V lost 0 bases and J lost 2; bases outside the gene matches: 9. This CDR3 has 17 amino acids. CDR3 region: CSARDRLAGGLQETQYF. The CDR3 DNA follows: TGCAGTGCTAGAGACCGACTAGCGGGTGGATTACAAGAGACCCAGTACTTC.

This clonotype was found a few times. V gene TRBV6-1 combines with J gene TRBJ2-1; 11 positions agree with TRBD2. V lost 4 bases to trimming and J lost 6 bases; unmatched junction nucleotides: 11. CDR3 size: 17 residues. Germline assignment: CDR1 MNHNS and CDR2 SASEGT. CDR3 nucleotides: TGTGCCAGCAGTGCTACTCTACTAGCGGGAGCGTCCAATGAGCAGTTCTTC. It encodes CASSATLLAGASNEQFF.

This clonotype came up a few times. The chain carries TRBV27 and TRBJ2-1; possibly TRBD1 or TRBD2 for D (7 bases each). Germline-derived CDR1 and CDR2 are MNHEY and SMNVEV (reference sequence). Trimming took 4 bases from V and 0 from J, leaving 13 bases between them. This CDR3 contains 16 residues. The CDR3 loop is CASSSQGEGSYNEQFF. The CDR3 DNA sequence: TGTGCCAGCAGTTCCCAGGGGGAGGGCTCCTACAATGAGCAGTTCTTC.